What follows describes a single T cell receptor (beta chain). The sample originates from a study of CD8+ T cells in alopecia areata. Sequencing templates came from extracted RNA that was reverse transcribed into cDNA. The data were produced by immunoSEQ multiplex PCR, yet TCRdb's version contains in-frame clones alone and is incomplete. Of about 150,000 clones listed, about 54% are singletons. Germline V gene data show CDR1 as SGHDT and CDR2 as YYEEEE. This CDR3 contains 14 residues. V dropped 4 bases and J dropped 1 base, with 11 bases sitting between them. Sequenced sample: CD4+ T cells sorted from blood. This receptor was identified in a human donor in good health. The V and J genes are TRBV5-6 and TRBJ1-2; a possible D gene is TRBD1 (6 bases). DNA for the CDR3: TGTGCCAGCAGCCACGGACAGTTTAACTATGGCTACACCTTC. It specifies CASSHGQFNYGYTF.